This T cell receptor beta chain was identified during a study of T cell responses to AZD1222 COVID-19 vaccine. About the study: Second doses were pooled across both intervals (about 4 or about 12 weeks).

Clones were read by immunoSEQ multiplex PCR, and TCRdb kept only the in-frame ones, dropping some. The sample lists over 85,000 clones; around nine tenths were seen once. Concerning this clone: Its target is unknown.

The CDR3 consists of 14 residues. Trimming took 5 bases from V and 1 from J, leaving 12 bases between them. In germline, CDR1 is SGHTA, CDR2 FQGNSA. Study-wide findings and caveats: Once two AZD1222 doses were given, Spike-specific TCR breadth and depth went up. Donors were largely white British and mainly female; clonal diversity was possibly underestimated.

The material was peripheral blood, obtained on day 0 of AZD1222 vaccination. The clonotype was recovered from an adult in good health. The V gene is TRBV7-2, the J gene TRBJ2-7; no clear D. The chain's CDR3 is CASSPETMSYEQYF. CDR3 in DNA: TGTGCCAGCAGCCCGGAGACCATGTCCTACGAGCAGTACTTC.